These T cell receptor beta chains were read from a single sample in a study of PD-L1 blockade in urothelial cancer. Measured with immunoSEQ multiplex PCR; TCRdb has only the in-frame clones, and not every one. The table lists tens of thousands of clones, roughly 85% of them singletons, with around 8% in the top ten. Sequenced here: PBMCs, sampled around atezolizumab (anti-PD-L1) treatment. These TCRs come from a man aged 60 to 69 with urothelial cancer. CDR3s include the opening cysteine and the closing phenylalanine or tryptophan. D genes are given only for firm matches.

CDR3aa,CDR3nt,v_gene,j_gene,d_gene
CASSESGTGNTIYF,TGTGCCAGCAGTGAATCAGGGACTGGAAACACCATATATTTT,TRBV6-1,TRBJ1-3,NA
CASSSGAYNSPLHF,TGTGCCAGCAGCTCCGGTGCATATAATTCACCCCTCCACTTT,TRBV7-8,TRBJ1-6,NA
CASSLASGGDTQYF,TGTGCCAGCAGCTTGGCTAGCGGGGGAGATACGCAGTATTTT,TRBV5-4,TRBJ2-3,TRBD2
CASSLSGQGFGQPQHF,TGTGCCAGCAGTTTATCGGGACAGGGTTTCGGTCAGCCCCAGCATTTT,TRBV27,TRBJ1-5,TRBD1
CATGSPNYGYTF,TGTGCCACCGGTTCCCCGAACTATGGCTACACCTTC,TRBV28,TRBJ1-2,NA
CASGSGTPQETQYF,TGTGCTAGTGGTTCCGGGACACCTCAAGAGACCCAGTACTTC,TRBV12-5,TRBJ2-5,NA
CASSLGQGGKAFF,TGTGCCAGCAGTCTAGGACAGGGAGGGAAAGCTTTCTTT,TRBV28,TRBJ1-1,TRBD1
CASNRNRDREETQYF,TGTGCCAGCAACAGAAACCGGGACAGGGAAGAGACCCAGTACTTC,TRBV7-8,TRBJ2-5,TRBD1
CASRPTGNYGYTF,TGTGCCAGTAGGCCGACAGGGAACTATGGCTACACCTTC,TRBV19,TRBJ1-2,TRBD1
CASSIGGARQDTQYF,TGCGCCAGCAGCATTGGGGGGGCCCGCCAAGATACGCAGTATTTT,TRBV5-1,TRBJ2-3,NA
CASPLGGGRSTEAFF,TGTGCTAGTCCCCTGGGTGGAGGGAGGAGCACTGAAGCTTTCTTT,TRBV12-5,TRBJ1-1,NA
CASSEGWGNYGYTF,TGTGCCAGCAGTGAAGGGTGGGGCAACTATGGCTACACCTTC,TRBV6-1,TRBJ1-2,NA
CASSPGTGLNTEAFF,TGTGCCAGCAGTCCCGGGACAGGGTTGAACACTGAAGCTTTCTTT,TRBV6-5,TRBJ1-1,TRBD1
CASSPDAGEGNTIYF,TGCGCCAGCAGCCCCGATGCAGGGGAGGGAAACACCATATATTTT,TRBV5-1,TRBJ1-3,NA
CASSEQGDNSPLHF,TGTGCCAGCAGCGAACAGGGTGATAATTCACCCCTCCACTTT,TRBV9,TRBJ1-6,NA
CASSSGQGAYNEQFF,TGTGCCAGCAGCTCCGGACAGGGGGCCTACAATGAGCAGTTCTTC,TRBV11-2,TRBJ2-1,TRBD1
CASSIRQVESFF,TGTGCCAGCAGCATCAGACAAGTCGAGTCCTTCTTC,TRBV5-6,TRBJ2-1,NA
CASSLDGTARVTQYF,TGTGCCAGCAGCTTAGACGGGACAGCTCGGGTGACCCAGTACTTC,TRBV7-9,TRBJ2-5,TRBD1
CASSSGGQKANYGYTF,TGTGCCAGCAGCTCAGGGGGACAGAAAGCTAACTATGGCTACACCTTC,TRBV7-2,TRBJ1-2,TRBD1
CASSPGTDPGGQETQYF,TGTGCCAGCAGCCCTGGGACGGACCCGGGGGGGCAAGAGACCCAGTACTTC,TRBV5-4,TRBJ2-5,TRBD2